The next 20 T cell receptor beta chains were all read from a single sample in a study of persistence of HIV-infected CD4 T cells. No antigen has been assigned to these receptors. Lysates of CMV-infected fibroblasts at around 10 ug/mL stimulated these cells. CD40L/CD69 double-negative CD45RO-high memory CD4+ T cells were collected. Sequencing used immunoSEQ version 4 in survey mode. TCRdb's copy holds only in-frame clones and misses some; the assay was immunoSEQ multiplex PCR. Among about 48,000 clones listed, about 81% were seen once. This specimen was CD4+ T cells sorted from PBMCs after approximately 19-hour stimulation, taken from a patient who received antiretroviral therapy. These receptors came from an adult man with HIV who was CMV-seropositive.

The gene calls are TRBV29-1 and TRBJ2-7; possibly TRBD1 or TRBD2 for D (5 bases each). The V end was cut by 4 bases, the J end by 9 bases, with 13 bases between. The germline CDR1 and CDR2 sequences are SQVTM and ANQGSEA. The CDR3 runs to 11 residues. In DNA, the CDR3 is TGCAGCGTTGCTGGGACGGCCGGGCAGTACTTC. Translation gives CSVAGTAGQYF.

The chain couples TRBV10-3 to TRBJ2-4, with TRBD1 as a possible D gene (5 bases). The germline gives CDR1 ENHRY, CDR2 SYGVKD. This CDR3 has 16 amino acids. V was pared by 3 bases and J by 0 bases, with 12 bases between. The CDR3 DNA sequence: TGTGCCATCAGTGAATTGGGGCAGGAAGCCAAAAACATTCAGTACTTC. The encoded protein is CAISELGQEAKNIQYF.

J is TRBJ1-4 and V is TRBV5-5; D is ambiguous. The V end lost 2 bases, the J end lost 4 bases, and 9 bases lay between the germline ends. CDR3 length: 14 amino acids. Germline V gene sequence: CDR1 SGHKS, CDR2 YYEKEE (reference sequence). Here the CDR3 DNA reads TGTGCCAGCAGCTTCGGCGGATATAATGAAAAACTGTTTTTT. It encodes CASSFGGYNEKLFF.

The CDR3 is CAWSVSRGSSPLHF. The DNA of the CDR3 is TGTGCCTGGAGTGTATCCAGGGGTAGTTCACCCCTCCACTTT. The rearrangement links TRBV30 to TRBJ1-6, with a weak D call TRBD1 (6 bases). CDR3 length equals 14 residues. Trimming left V 0 bases short and J 9 bases short, with 12 bases between. Germline values: CDR1 GTSNPN, CDR2 SVGIG (reference sequence).

This clone appeared a few times. The chain joins TRBV2 to TRBJ2-7; 7 bases are shared with TRBD1. Trimming removed 10 bases from V and 2 bases from J; junction bases left unmatched: 11. The CDR3 extends over 14 amino acids. The germline gives CDR1 SNHLY, CDR2 FYNNEI. CDR3 sequence (DNA): TGTGCCACCAGACAGGGTTCGGCCCCCTACGAGCAGTACTTC. Its translation: CATRQGSAPYEQYF.

This chain links TRBV12-3 or TRBV12-4 with TRBJ1-2, with 8 positions matching TRBD1. CDR3 length: 13 amino acids. Trimming took 5 bases from V and 6 from J; bases not matched to a gene: 5. As DNA, the CDR3 is TGTGCCAGCAGTCGCAGGGGGCTAAATGGCTACACCTTC. Translated, it gives CASSRRGLNGYTF.

V is TRBV7-2 and J is TRBJ1-2; maybe TRBD1 (5 bases). The V gene lost 3 bases and the J gene lost 2 bases, with 7 bases spanning the gap. The CDR3 consists of 13 residues. CDR1 SGHTA and CDR2 FQGNSA come from the germline V gene. CDR3 bases: TGTGCCAGCAGCTTGGGGCAGAACTATGGCTACACCTTC. Translation gives CASSLGQNYGYTF.

The chain carries TRBV3-1 (or the pseudogene TRBV3-2) and TRBJ1-4; 7 bases map to TRBD1. With 1 base clipped from V and 3 bases from J, the junction kept 5 bases outside the gene matches. Germline CDR1 LGHDT, CDR2 YNNKEL (reference sequence). This CDR3 spans 16 amino acids. The CDR3 DNA reads TGTGCCAGCAGCCAAGGCCAGGGGGTCCCTAATGAAAAACTGTTTTTT. This codes for CASSQGQGVPNEKLFF.

This clone has just one count. The chain is built from TRBV11-1 and TRBJ2-7; no firm D call. Germline assignment: CDR1 SGHAT and CDR2 FQDESV (reference sequence). V was trimmed by 5 bases and J by 2 bases, leaving 10 bases between them. The CDR3 spans 13 residues. CDR3 DNA: TGTGCCAGCAGCCCCCTTCCGACCTACGAGCAGTACTTC. Translated: CASSPLPTYEQYF.

V is TRBV20-1 and J is TRBJ2-7; 8 nucleotides match TRBD2. J gave up 3 bases and V 3 bases, and 4 bases lay outside the gene matches. The CDR3 has 13 residues. In germline, CDR1 is DFQATT, CDR2 SNEGSKA (reference sequence). CDR3 coding DNA: TGCAGTGCTAGTGGGACTAGGGGCTACGAGCAGTACTTC. Protein sequence: CSASGTRGYEQYF.

V is TRBV10-2 and J is TRBJ2-2; 10 positions agree with TRBD1. Per the germline V gene, CDR1 is WSHSY and CDR2 is SAAADI. Trimming removed 10 bases from V and 8 bases from J; junction bases left unmatched: 7. This CDR3 contains 13 residues. In nucleotides, the CDR3 is TGCGCCACTACGGGACAGGGGAGGGGGGAGCTGTTTTTT. Protein: CATTGQGRGELFF.

About this clone itself: Other DNA sequences in this sample translate to the same CDR3. The gene calls are TRBV18 and TRBJ1-4; D not resolved. The germline V gene has CDR1 KGHSH and CDR2 LQKENI. The CDR3 loop spans 11 amino acids. Trimming shortened V by 3 bases and J by 8 bases, and 4 bases separated the two germline ends. CDR3 nucleotides: TGTGCCAGCTCACCGGGGGAAAAACTGTTTTTT. It is translated as CASSPGEKLFF.

V is TRBV19 and J is TRBJ2-3; TRBD2 matches at 14 bases. The germline gives CDR1 LNHDA, CDR2 SQIVND (reference sequence). The CDR3 is 19 residues long. V lost 1 base to trimming and J lost 3 bases; unmatched junction nucleotides: 9. CDR3 protein: CASSIVPRLAGGRTDTQYF. In DNA, the CDR3 is TGTGCCAGTAGTATAGTCCCCCGACTAGCGGGAGGGAGGACAGATACGCAGTATTTT.

The rearrangement uses TRBV29-1 and TRBJ1-1; D unclear. From germline, CDR1 is SQVTM and CDR2 ANQGSEA. There are 13 residues in the CDR3. Deletions cut 5 bases from V and 1 base from J, with 11 bases between. The CDR3 loop reads CSVRDLGNTEAFF. CDR3 in DNA: TGCAGCGTTCGAGATTTGGGGAACACTGAAGCTTTCTTT.

The V call is TRBV6-4, the J call TRBJ1-2; D is ambiguous. V was cut by 2 bases and J by 8 bases, with 12 bases left in between. CDR3 length equals 13 residues. Germline lookup yields CDR1 MRHNA and CDR2 SNTAGT. The CDR3 here is CASSDDGNRGYTF. CDR3 sequence (DNA): TGTGCCAGCAGTGACGACGGGAATCGAGGCTACACCTTC.

The V and J genes are TRBV30 and TRBJ1-6, with D perhaps TRBD1 (6 bases). The CDR3 is 17 residues long. Germline V CDR1 and CDR2: GTSNPN, SVGIG (reference sequence). V was trimmed by 2 bases and J by 0 bases, leaving 14 bases between them. CDR3 sequence reads: CAWSTTGLSSYNSPLHF. The CDR3 coding sequence is TGTGCCTGGAGTACGACAGGTCTAAGCTCCTATAATTCACCCCTCCACTTT. The full variable domain, rest sourced from reference TRBV30 and TRBJ1-6, is SQTIHQWPATLVQPVGSPLSLECTVEGTSNPNLYWYRQAAGRGLQLLFYSVGIGQISSEVPQNLSASRPQDRQFILSSKKLLLSDSGFYLCAWSTTGLSSYNSPLHFGNGTRLTVT.

The V call is TRBV18, the J call TRBJ2-5; D may match TRBD1 or TRBD2 (5 bases each). Germline V gene lookup returns CDR1 KGHSH and CDR2 LQKENI. The CDR3 covers 14 residues. V was shortened by 1 base and J by 4 bases, with 10 bases between the two germline ends. CDR3 sequence (DNA): TGTGCCAGCTCACCACTTAGGGACGGAGAGACCCAGTACTTC. Amino acid sequence: CASSPLRDGETQYF.

The chain links TRBV7-8 to TRBJ1-1; D not resolved. V lost 5 bases, J lost 0 bases, and 7 bases lay in between. CDR1 is SGHVS and CDR2 is FQNEAQ in the germline V gene. CDR3 length: 13 residues. CDR3 nucleotides: TGTGCCAGCAGCCAACAACTGAACACTGAAGCTTTCTTT. Its protein product is CASSQQLNTEAFF.

This chain joins TRBV19 and TRBJ2-1; 7 nucleotides agree with TRBD2. V was pared by 4 bases and J by 3 bases, with 3 bases of the junction left unmatched. This CDR3 comprises 14 residues. The germline V gene has CDR1 LNHDA and CDR2 SQIVND (reference sequence). The CDR3 region has the DNA TGTGCCAGTAGTAGGCTAGCGGACTACAATGAGCAGTTCTTC. Encoded protein: CASSRLADYNEQFF. Together with reference TRBV19 and TRBJ2-1, the CDR3 gives the full variable domain: DGGITQSPKYLFRKEGQNVTLSCEQNLNHDAMYWYRQDPGQGLRLIYYSQIVNDFQKGDIAEGYSVSREKKESFPLTVTSAQKNPTAFYLCASSRLADYNEQFFGPGTRLTVL.

The chain employs TRBV6-5 and TRBJ1-2; D is perhaps TRBD1 (6 bases). The CDR3 consists of 15 residues. Trimming left V 0 bases short and J 6 bases short, with 14 bases between. Germline V gene lookup returns CDR1 MNHEY and CDR2 SVGAGI. In nucleotides, the CDR3 is TGTGCCAGCAGTTACTCCTTCGGACAGAACCATGGCTACACCTTC. Translating it yields CASSYSFGQNHGYTF.